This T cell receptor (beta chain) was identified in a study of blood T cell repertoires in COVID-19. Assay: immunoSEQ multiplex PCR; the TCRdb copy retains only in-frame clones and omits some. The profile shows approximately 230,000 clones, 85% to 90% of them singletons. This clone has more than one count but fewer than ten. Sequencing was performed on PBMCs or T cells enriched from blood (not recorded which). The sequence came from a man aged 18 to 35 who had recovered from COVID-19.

CDR3 in amino acids: CSTSAGTGGETQYF. CDR3 DNA sequence: TGCAGCACTTCGGCAGGGACTGGCGGAGAGACCCAGTACTTC. The V gene is TRBV29-1, the J gene TRBJ2-5; D perhaps matches TRBD2 (6 bases). Trimming took 8 bases from V and 4 from J, leaving 20 bases between them. This CDR3 has 14 residues. CDR1 and CDR2 (germline): SQVTM, ANQGSEA.